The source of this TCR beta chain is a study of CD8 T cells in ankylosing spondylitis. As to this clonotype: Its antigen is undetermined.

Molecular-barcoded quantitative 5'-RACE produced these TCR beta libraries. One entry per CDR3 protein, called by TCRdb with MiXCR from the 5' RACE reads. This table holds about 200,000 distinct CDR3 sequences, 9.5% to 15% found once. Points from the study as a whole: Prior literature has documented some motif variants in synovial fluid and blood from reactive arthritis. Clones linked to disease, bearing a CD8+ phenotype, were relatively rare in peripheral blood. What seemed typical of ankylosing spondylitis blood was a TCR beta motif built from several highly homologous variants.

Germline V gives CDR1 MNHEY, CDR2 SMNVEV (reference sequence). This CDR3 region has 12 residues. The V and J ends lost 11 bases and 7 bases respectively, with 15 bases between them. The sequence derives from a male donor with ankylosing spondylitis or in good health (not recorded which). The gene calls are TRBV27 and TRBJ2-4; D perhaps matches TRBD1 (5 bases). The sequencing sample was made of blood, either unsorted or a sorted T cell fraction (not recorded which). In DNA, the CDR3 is TGTGCCGTAGGTAGGGGTCAGAACATTCAGTACTTC. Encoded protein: CAVGRGQNIQYF.